The 18 T cell receptor beta chains below were found in one sample sequenced in a study of T cells in Graves' hyperthyroidism and ophthalmopathy. Using RNA transcripts as the source, TCR beta CDR3 regions were amplified. HTBI primers were used for first-round RT-PCR of the TCR CDR3. Each CDR3 protein gets one entry after TCRdb re-called the multiplex PCR reads with MiXCR. The sample lists 650,000 to 800,000 distinct CDR3 sequences, approximately 42% occurring once. Specimen: peripheral blood or thyroid tissue (not recorded which). These receptor sequences come from an adult man with Graves' disease, either hyperthyroidism or ophthalmopathy (not recorded which).

There are a few counts of this clonotype. This rearrangement joins TRBV7-2 to TRBJ1-1; possibly TRBD1 for D (5 bases). The CDR3 covers 16 residues. V was trimmed by 5 bases and J by 4 bases, leaving 20 bases between them. Germline V CDR1 and CDR2: SGHTA, FQGNSA. CDR3 nucleotides: TGTGCCAGCAGCCCCGGACACCGACCGACGTTCACTGAAGCTTTCTTT. Translation: CASSPGHRPTFTEAFF.

This clonotype has a handful of counts. CDR3 nucleotides: TGTGCCAGCAGTTACTCGTACAGGGCAAAGGGCTACACCTTC. This gives the protein CASSYSYRAKGYTF. The chain carries TRBV6-5 and TRBJ1-2; D might be TRBD1 (6 bases). Germline loops: CDR1 MNHEY, CDR2 SVGAGI. V lost 0 bases and J lost 8, with 13 bases in between. CDR3 size: 14 residues.

V is TRBV14 and J is TRBJ2-7; the D gene is possibly TRBD2 (7 bases). Trimming removed 2 bases at V and 0 bases at J, with 14 bases between. Germline V gene data show CDR1 as SGHDN and CDR2 as FVKESK. The CDR3 spans 16 residues. CDR3 bases: TGTGCCAGCAGCCAACAACGGGGGGCGGGCTCCTACGAGCAGTACTTC. Its translation is CASSQQRGAGSYEQYF.

As for this clonotype: Being one base from a much bigger clone, this may be a read error. Because it lacks the conserved phenylalanine or tryptophan at the end, this CDR3 is likely a read error. V usage is TRBV9 and J usage is TRBJ1-1; D is ambiguous. V was clipped by 4 bases and J by 1 base, with 8 bases between them. The CDR3 totals 13 residues. Germline V gene data show CDR1 as SGDLS and CDR2 as YYNGEE. CDR3 region: CASSTVENTEAFL. CDR3 nucleotide sequence: TGTGCCAGCAGCACCGTCGAGAACACTGAAGCTTTCCTT.

This clonotype was recorded at least ten times. In DNA, the CDR3 is TGCAGCGTTCGGGCAGAGGGCCGCCACGAGCAGTACTTC. It codes for CSVRAEGRHEQYF. The chain combines TRBV29-1 with TRBJ2-7; weak D call: TRBD2 (5 bases). This CDR3 spans 13 amino acids. Germline lookup yields CDR1 SQVTM and CDR2 ANQGSEA. V was trimmed by 5 bases and J by 5 bases, leaving 16 bases between them.

J is TRBJ1-3 and V is TRBV5-1, with D possibly TRBD1 on 5 matching bases. Germline CDR1 is SGHRS and CDR2 is YFSETQ. This CDR3 region has 15 residues. The V and J ends lost 0 bases and 6 bases respectively, with 13 bases between them. CDR3 bases: TGCGCCAGCAGCTTGGTGCCAGGGTACCAAAACACCATATATTTT. Translated: CASSLVPGYQNTIYF.

The genes are TRBV7-9 and TRBJ2-5, with TRBD1 as a possible D gene (5 bases). This CDR3 comprises 12 residues. CDR1 SEHNR and CDR2 FQNEAQ come from the germline V gene (reference sequence). The germline V and J ends were trimmed by 5 bases and 9 bases, with 13 bases remaining between them. The CDR3 coding sequence is TGTGCCAGCAGCCCGGGCGAAGGGGCCCAGTACTTC. Translated: CASSPGEGAQYF.

Many counts were recorded for this clonotype. The chain carries TRBV24-1 and TRBJ2-7, with a weak D call TRBD1 (5 bases). CDR1 KGHDR and CDR2 SFDVKD come from the germline V gene. This CDR3 is 13 amino acids long. V was cut by 2 bases and J by 7 bases, with 11 bases left in between. The CDR3 is CATSDYAGREQYF. As DNA, the CDR3 is TGTGCCACCAGTGATTACGCAGGGCGGGAGCAGTACTTC.

This sequence joins TRBV2 and TRBJ1-3, with a weak D call TRBD1 (6 bases). Germline values: CDR1 SNHLY, CDR2 FYNNEI. V was trimmed by 3 bases and J by 2 bases, leaving 11 bases between them. CDR3 size: 15 residues. The DNA for the CDR3 is TGTGCCAGCAGTGAGGGGGCGTACCCTGGAAACACCATATATTTT. Its translation is CASSEGAYPGNTIYF.

V usage is TRBV7-6 and J usage is TRBJ1-6, with TRBD1 identical over 8 bases. Trimming at V came to 4 bases and at J to 8 bases, leaving 7 bases not matched to a gene. The germline CDR1 and CDR2 sequences are SGHVS and FNYEAQ. This CDR3 has 15 residues. The CDR3 sequence is CASSSSGTGYSPLHF. The DNA for the CDR3 is TGTGCCAGCAGCTCATCCGGGACAGGTTATTCACCCCTCCACTTT.

This clonotype was found many times. This rearrangement joins TRBV9 to TRBJ2-2; D not certain. CDR3 length: 11 residues. The V end lost 4 bases, the J end lost 6 bases, and 4 bases lay between the germline ends. Germline V CDR1 and CDR2: SGDLS, YYNGEE. CDR3 protein: CASSSSGELFF. The CDR3 nucleotides are TGTGCCAGCAGCTCTTCCGGGGAGCTGTTTTTT.

The chain recombines TRBV29-1 with TRBJ1-3; D is ambiguous. Germline CDR1 SQVTM, CDR2 ANQGSEA. This CDR3 has 12 residues. V shed 7 bases and J shed 0 bases, with 7 bases lying between them. The CDR3 DNA sequence: TGCAGCGCCAGGAGCTCTGGAAACACCATATATTTT. It translates to CSARSSGNTIYF.

This rearrangement joins TRBV7-9 to TRBJ2-7, with 11 bases fitting TRBD2. Losses at the gene ends were 5 bases for V and 4 bases for J; bases not matched to a gene: 10. The germline gives CDR1 SEHNR, CDR2 FQNEAQ (reference sequence). This CDR3 is built from 16 residues. The CDR3 DNA reads as TGTGCCAGCAGCGCCCTACTAGCGGGAGTTCAATACGAGCAGTACTTC. Its protein is CASSALLAGVQYEQYF.

The genes are TRBV29-1 and TRBJ2-5, with D perhaps matching TRBD1 or TRBD2 (6 bases each). Gene TRBJ2-7 matches the end of the DNA better, so the J call may be wrong. CDR1 and CDR2 from the germline V gene are SQVTM and ANQGSEA. The CDR3 is 14 amino acids. The CDR3 sequence: CSVREGGVSYEQYF. CDR3 DNA: TGCAGCGTTCGAGAGGGGGGCGTCTCCTACGAGCAGTACTTC.

As concerns this clonotype: This may be a read error, as it is one base from a much larger clone. This rearrangement joins TRBV20-1 to TRBJ2-5, with 7 bases lining up with TRBD1. V trimming: 2 bases; J trimming: 5 bases; junction bases outside the gene matches: 8. CDR3 size: 14 residues. Germline V gives CDR1 DFQATT, CDR2 SNEGSKA (reference sequence). Here the CDR3 DNA reads TGCAGTGCTAGACTGACAGGGATTCGGGAGACCCAGTACTTC. Amino acids: CSARLTGIRETQYF.

In this sample, this clonotype turned up a few times. The V call is TRBV20-1, the J call TRBJ1-2; D unclear. This CDR3 has 13 residues. Germline V gene data show CDR1 as DFQATT and CDR2 as SNEGSKA (reference sequence). DNA of the CDR3: TGCAGCCCGATGGCAGAGACTAACTATGGCTACACCTTC. It specifies CSPMAETNYGYTF.

The chain uses TRBV20-1 and TRBJ1-1; a weak D match, TRBD1 (5 bases). Germline V gene data show CDR1 as DFQATT and CDR2 as SNEGSKA (reference sequence). This CDR3 has 15 amino acids. V was trimmed by 5 bases and J by 4 bases, leaving 20 bases between them. CDR3 sequence: CSASAGQLVFTEAFF. For the CDR3, the DNA is TGCAGTGCTTCCGCGGGGCAACTGGTATTCACTGAAGCTTTCTTT.

Notes on this clonotype: One base away lies a much larger clone, so this may be a sequencing read error. The chain recombines TRBV7-2 with TRBJ2-6; tentatively, D is TRBD1 or TRBD2 (5 bases each). CDR1 and CDR2 (germline): SGHTA, FQGNSA. The CDR3 totals 13 residues. CDR3 in amino acids: CASSSTGLNVLAF. In nucleotides, the CDR3 is TGTGCCAGCAGCTCCACAGGACTCAACGTCCTGGCTTTC.